The 3 T cell receptor beta chains below come from one sample, sequenced in a study of OX40 agonist ivuxolimab in advanced cancers. Sequenced by immunoSEQ multiplex PCR; TCRdb stores in-frame clones only, minus some. This table holds about 45,000 clones, approximately 91% found once. The sequenced sample was CD4+ or CD8+ T cells sorted from blood, obtained in a trial of the OX40 agonist ivuxolimab. Every receptor here comes from an adult with an advanced solid tumor such as melanoma, head and neck, liver or kidney cancer.

This chain links TRBV7-9 with TRBJ2-7; no definite D call. CDR1 and CDR2 from the germline V gene are SEHNR and FQNEAQ (reference sequence). This CDR3 has 11 residues. Deletions cut 5 bases from V and 2 bases from J, with 4 bases between. The CDR3 coding sequence is TGTGCCAGCAGCCCCGCCTACGAGCAGTACTTC. This translates into CASSPAYEQYF.

This clone has just one count. The V gene is TRBV5-5, the J gene TRBJ2-7; possibly TRBD1 for D (6 bases). Trimming left V 0 bases short and J 2 bases short, with 12 bases between. Per the germline V gene, CDR1 is SGHKS and CDR2 is YYEKEE (reference sequence). This CDR3 is built from 15 residues. CDR3 bases: TGTGCCAGCAGCTTGGCCGGGACACAAACCTACGAGCAGTACTTC. It codes for CASSLAGTQTYEQYF.

V and J are TRBV28 and TRBJ1-3, with D possibly being TRBD1 (5 bases). CDR3 length: 16 residues. Trimming shortened V by 8 bases and J by 0 bases, and 17 bases separated the two germline ends. Germline V gene data show CDR1 as MDHEN and CDR2 as SYDVKM. The CDR3 is CASSTHQGFSGNTIYF. As DNA, the CDR3 is TGTGCCAGCTCTACACACCAGGGATTCTCTGGAAACACCATATATTTT.